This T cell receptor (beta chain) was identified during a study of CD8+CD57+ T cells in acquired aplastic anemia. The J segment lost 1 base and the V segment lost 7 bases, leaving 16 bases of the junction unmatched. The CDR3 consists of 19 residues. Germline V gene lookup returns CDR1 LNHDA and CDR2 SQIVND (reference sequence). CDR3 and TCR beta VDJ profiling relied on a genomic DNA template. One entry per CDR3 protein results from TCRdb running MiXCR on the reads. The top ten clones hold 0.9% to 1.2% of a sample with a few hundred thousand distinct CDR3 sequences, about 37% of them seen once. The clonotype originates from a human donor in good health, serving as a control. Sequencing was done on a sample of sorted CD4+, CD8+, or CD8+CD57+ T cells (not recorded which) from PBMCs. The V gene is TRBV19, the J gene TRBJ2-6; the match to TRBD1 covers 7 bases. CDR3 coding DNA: TGTGCCAGTAATAGACCTCGAGACAGGGTCAGGTCTGGGGCCAACGTCCTGACTTTC. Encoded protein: CASNRPRDRVRSGANVLTF.